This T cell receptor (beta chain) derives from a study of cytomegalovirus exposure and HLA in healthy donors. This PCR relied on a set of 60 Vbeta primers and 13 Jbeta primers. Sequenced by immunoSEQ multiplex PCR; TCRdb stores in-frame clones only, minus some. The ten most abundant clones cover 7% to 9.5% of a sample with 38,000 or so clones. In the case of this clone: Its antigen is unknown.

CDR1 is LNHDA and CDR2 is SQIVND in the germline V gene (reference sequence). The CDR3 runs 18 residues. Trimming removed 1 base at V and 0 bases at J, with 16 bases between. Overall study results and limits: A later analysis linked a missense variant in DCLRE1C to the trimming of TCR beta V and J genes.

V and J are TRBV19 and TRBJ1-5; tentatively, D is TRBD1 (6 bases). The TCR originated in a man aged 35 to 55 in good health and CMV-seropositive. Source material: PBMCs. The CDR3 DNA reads TGTGCCAGTAGTATAGGGGCAGGGACACGATATAGCAATCAGCCCCAGCATTTT. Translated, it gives CASSIGAGTRYSNQPQHF.